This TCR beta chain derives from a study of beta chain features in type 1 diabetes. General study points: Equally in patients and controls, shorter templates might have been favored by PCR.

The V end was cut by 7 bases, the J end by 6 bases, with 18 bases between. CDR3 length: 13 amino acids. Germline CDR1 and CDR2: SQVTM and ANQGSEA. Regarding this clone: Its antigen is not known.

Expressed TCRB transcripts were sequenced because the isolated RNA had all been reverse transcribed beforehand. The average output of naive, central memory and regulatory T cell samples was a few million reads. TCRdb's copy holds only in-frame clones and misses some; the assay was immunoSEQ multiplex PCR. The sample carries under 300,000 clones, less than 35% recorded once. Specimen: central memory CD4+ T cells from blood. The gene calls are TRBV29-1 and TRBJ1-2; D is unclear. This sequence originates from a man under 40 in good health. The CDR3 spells CSARADPRDGYTF. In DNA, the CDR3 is TGCAGCGCCCGAGCGGACCCACGGGATGGCTACACCTTC.